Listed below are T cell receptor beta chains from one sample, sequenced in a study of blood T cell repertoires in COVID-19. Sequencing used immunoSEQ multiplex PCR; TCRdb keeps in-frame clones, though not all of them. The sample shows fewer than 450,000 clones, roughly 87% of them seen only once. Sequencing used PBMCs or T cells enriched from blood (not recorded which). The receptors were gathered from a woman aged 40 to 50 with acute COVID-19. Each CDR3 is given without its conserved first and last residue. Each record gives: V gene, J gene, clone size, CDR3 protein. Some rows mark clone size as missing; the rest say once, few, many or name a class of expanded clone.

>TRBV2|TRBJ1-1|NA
ASSPSGQLGLEAF
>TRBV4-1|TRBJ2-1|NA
ASSRTDYNEQF
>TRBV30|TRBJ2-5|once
AWNKVWGGETQY
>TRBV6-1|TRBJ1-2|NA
ASSEYRGLYGYT
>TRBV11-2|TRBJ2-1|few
ASSLDWSAGGNEQF
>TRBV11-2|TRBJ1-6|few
ASSSKTGFNSPLH
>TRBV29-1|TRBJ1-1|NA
SVQDWEAEAF
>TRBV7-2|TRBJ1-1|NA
ASSLGVGATEAF
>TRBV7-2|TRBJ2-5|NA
ASSLQGLAGEETQY
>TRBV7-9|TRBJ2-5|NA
ASSFGQMQETQY
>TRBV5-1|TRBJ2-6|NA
ASSWTGVGANVLT
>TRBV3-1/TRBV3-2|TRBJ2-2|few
ASSQRSTGELF
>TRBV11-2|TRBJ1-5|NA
ASSLAGEGNQPQH
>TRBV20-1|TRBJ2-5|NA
SASRLAGGIQETQY
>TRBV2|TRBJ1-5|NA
ASSEKYNAWAPQH
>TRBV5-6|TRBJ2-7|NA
ASSLGGRYEQY
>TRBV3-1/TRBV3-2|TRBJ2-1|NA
ASSQMSSDNEQF
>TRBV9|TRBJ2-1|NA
ASSLYGDSYNEQF
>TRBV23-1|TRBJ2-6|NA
ASSRGQGSSGANVLT
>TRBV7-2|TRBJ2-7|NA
ASSLAQPREAYEQY
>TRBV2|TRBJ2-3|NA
ASILARGTDTQY
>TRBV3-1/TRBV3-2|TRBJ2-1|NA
ASSQDVVAVEQF
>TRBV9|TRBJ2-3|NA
ASSVAPSGGADTQY
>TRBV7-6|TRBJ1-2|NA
ASSGWDRGREGYT
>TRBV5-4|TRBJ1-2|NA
ASSSLIPNYGYT
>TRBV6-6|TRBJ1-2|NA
ASSSGQNIYGYT
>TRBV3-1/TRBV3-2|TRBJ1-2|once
ASSQAATENYGYT
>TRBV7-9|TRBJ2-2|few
ASSPSTGGPNTGELF
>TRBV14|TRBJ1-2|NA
ASSPFRLWGYT
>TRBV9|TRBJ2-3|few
AIYRTGDTDTQY
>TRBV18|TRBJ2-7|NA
ASSVPGLGSYEQY
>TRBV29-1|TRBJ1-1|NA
SVEAVKTLRGTEAF
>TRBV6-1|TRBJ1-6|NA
ASSEGQGVLAYNSPLH
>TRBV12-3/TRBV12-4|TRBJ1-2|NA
ASRGQGNYGYT
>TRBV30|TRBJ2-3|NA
AWSYGDTQY
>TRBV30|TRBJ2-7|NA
AWTGQGVSYEQY
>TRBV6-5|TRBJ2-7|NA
ASSINRVYEQY
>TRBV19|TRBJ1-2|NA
ASSTQDSPYYGYT
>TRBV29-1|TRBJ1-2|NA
SVHRDRTSYGYT
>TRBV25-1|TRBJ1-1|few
ASSSLVTEAF
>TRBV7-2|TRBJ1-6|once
ASSLRQVDSPLH
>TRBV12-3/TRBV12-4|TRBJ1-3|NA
ASSFSSGNTIY
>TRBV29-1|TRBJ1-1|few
SVRRGLEAF
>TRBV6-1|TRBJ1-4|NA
ASSERGEKLF
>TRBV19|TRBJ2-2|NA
ASWGLFNTGELF
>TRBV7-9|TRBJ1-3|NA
ATGQGALRNTIY
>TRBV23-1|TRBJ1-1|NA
ASSRSDSFMNTEAF
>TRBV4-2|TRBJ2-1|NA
ASSQDRRTGFGNEQF
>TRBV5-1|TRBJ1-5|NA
ASSLRQGDQPQH